Following are 12 T cell receptor beta chains from one sample sequenced in a study of cytomegalovirus exposure and HLA in healthy donors. The PCR was carried out with 60 Vbeta primers and 13 Jbeta primers. Generated by immunoSEQ multiplex PCR, the TCRdb table keeps only in-frame clones and is missing some. The sample consists of under 130,000 clones, roughly three quarters of them appearing once. The material sequenced was PBMCs. Receptors originate from a woman aged 18-29 years in good health and CMV-seropositive.

The rearrangement joins TRBV11-2 to TRBJ2-7; TRBD1 matches at 10 bases. The CDR3 totals 15 residues. CDR1 and CDR2 from the germline V gene are SGHAT and FQNNGV. V lost 5 bases to trimming and J lost 5 bases; unmatched junction nucleotides: 9. CDR3 bases: TGTGCCAGCAGCGCCATCAGGGACAGGGGTAACGAGCAGTACTTC. This gives the protein CASSAIRDRGNEQYF.

The V gene is TRBV10-3, the J gene TRBJ2-5; maybe TRBD2 (5 bases). The DNA end is a closer match to TRBJ2-7, so the J assignment may be wrong. There are 17 residues in the CDR3. Germline V lookup: CDR1 ENHRY, CDR2 SYGVKD. The CDR3 nucleotides read TGTGCCATCAGTGAAGCGGCAGCGAACCCCCACTCCTACGAGCAGTACTTC. Its translation is CAISEAAANPHSYEQYF.

The chain is built from TRBV10-3 and TRBJ2-3; possible D gene TRBD2, 5 bases. Trimming shortened V by 0 bases and J by 0 bases, and 13 bases separated the two germline ends. CDR3 length equals 17 residues. CDR1 is ENHRY and CDR2 is SYGVKD in the germline V gene. The chain's CDR3 is CAISESRATGSTDTQYF. The CDR3, as DNA: TGTGCCATCAGTGAGTCAAGAGCAACGGGGAGCACAGATACGCAGTATTTT.

This clone was picked up a small number of times. The genes are TRBV2 and TRBJ2-5, with 11 nucleotides matching TRBD2. V trimming: 2 bases; J trimming: 2 bases; junction bases outside the gene matches: 1. This CDR3 spans 15 amino acids. Per germline, CDR1 SNHLY and CDR2 FYNNEI. The chain's CDR3 is CASSERLAGQETQYF. The CDR3 bases are TGTGCCAGCAGTGAACGACTAGCGGGGCAAGAGACCCAGTACTTC.

This chain connects TRBV2 to TRBJ2-1, with 10 bases fitting TRBD1. V shed 4 bases and J 7 bases; nucleotides not matched to a gene: 13. This CDR3 is built from 17 residues. Germline CDR1 and CDR2: SNHLY and FYNNEI. The CDR3 loop is CASSGGLGTGEWNEQFF. The CDR3 DNA is TGTGCCAGCAGTGGGGGGCTCGGGACAGGGGAGTGGAATGAGCAGTTCTTC.

The V and J genes are TRBV27 and TRBJ2-1, with TRBD2 matching 9 bases. This CDR3 region has 14 residues. CDR1 is MNHEY and CDR2 is SMNVEV in the germline V gene (reference sequence). V shed 3 bases and J 7 bases; nucleotides not matched to a gene: 4. CDR3 residues: CASSLGGRGNEQFF. CDR3 DNA: TGTGCCAGCAGTTTGGGCGGGAGGGGTAATGAGCAGTTCTTC.

A single count supports this clone. The chain combines TRBV27 with TRBJ2-7; TRBD1 might be the D (6 bases). The CDR3 runs to 15 residues. The V end was cut by 3 bases, the J end by 1 base, with 13 bases between. The germline gives CDR1 MNHEY, CDR2 SMNVEV (reference sequence). For the CDR3, the DNA is TGTGCCAGCAGTTTTCAGGGGATCCAATCCTACGAGCAGTACTTC. The encoded protein is CASSFQGIQSYEQYF.

The rearrangement joins TRBV19 to TRBJ2-3; TRBD2 aligns across 8 bases. This CDR3 spans 15 amino acids. V shed 6 bases, J shed 5 bases, and the junction held 10 bases outside the gene matches. In germline, CDR1 is LNHDA, CDR2 SQIVND (reference sequence). CDR3 residues: CASSRTGTSEDTQYF. CDR3 DNA sequence: TGTGCCAGTAGCCGAACCGGGACTAGTGAAGATACGCAGTATTTT.

The chain combines TRBV7-2 with TRBJ2-7, with D possibly being TRBD2 (6 bases). This CDR3 is built from 14 residues. CDR1 and CDR2 (germline): SGHTA, FQGNSA. Trimming pared 1 base from V and 4 bases from J, leaving 11 bases between. This CDR3 is CASSLGGGKYEQYF. The DNA of the CDR3 is TGTGCCAGCAGCTTAGGTGGCGGGAAGTACGAGCAGTACTTC.

This chain joins TRBV7-3 and TRBJ2-1; 7 bases align to TRBD2. Trimming took 4 bases from V and 5 from J; bases not matched to a gene: 8. Germline CDR1 is SGHTA and CDR2 is FQGTGA. This CDR3 contains 15 residues. CDR3 sequence reads: CASSSKRGPNNEQFF. Here the CDR3 DNA reads TGTGCCAGCAGCTCAAAGCGGGGCCCCAACAATGAGCAGTTCTTC. The full variable domain, in which reference TRBV7-3 and TRBJ2-1 provide the parts outside the CDR3, is GAGVSQTPSNKVTEKGKYVELRCDPISGHTALYWYRQSLGQGPEFLIYFQGTGAADDSGLPNDRFFAVRPEGSVSTLKIQRTERGDSAVYLCASSSKRGPNNEQFFGPGTRLTVL.

The J gene is TRBJ2-7, the V gene TRBV10-1; TRBD2 might be the D (5 bases). The CDR3 contains 12 residues. V lost 10 bases and J lost 2, with 12 bases in between. Germline CDR1 reads WNHNN; CDR2 reads SYGVQD (reference sequence). This CDR3 is CANIAKPYEQYF. DNA for the CDR3: TGCGCCAACATAGCGAAACCCTACGAGCAGTACTTC.

The chain's CDR3 is CASSQIGQGADEQFF. In DNA, the CDR3 is TGTGCCAGCAGCCAAATAGGACAGGGGGCTGATGAGCAGTTCTTC. This chain links TRBV14 with TRBJ2-1, with 11 bases lining up with TRBD1. The CDR3 runs 15 residues. Trimming at V came to 2 bases and at J to 8 bases, leaving 5 bases not matched to a gene. Germline assignment: CDR1 SGHDN and CDR2 FVKESK.